This paragraph covers one TCR beta chain sequence. This sample was taken from a study of blood T cell repertoires in COVID-19. The CDR3 runs to 14 residues. Germline assignment: CDR1 SGHTA and CDR2 FQGNSA. V was clipped by 3 bases and J by 4 bases, with 12 bases between them. Clones were sequenced by immunoSEQ multiplex PCR, and TCRdb holds only the in-frame ones, with some missing. This table holds roughly 80,000 clones, 84% found once. The TCR sequence derives from a middle-aged man with acute or convalescent COVID-19. The rearrangement joins TRBV7-2 to TRBJ1-1; D remains unclear. Sequencing was performed on peripheral blood. In DNA, the CDR3 is TGTGCCAGCAGCTTTACTTCAGGTAGCACTGAAGCTTTCTTT. This translates into CASSFTSGSTEAFF.